This TCR beta chain was sequenced in a study of T-cell reconstitution after alpha-beta-depleted transplantation in children (dated by TCRdb to 2016 to 2018). The study in broad terms: T-cell immune reconstitution after TCRalphabeta/CD19-depleted allogeneic hematopoietic cell transplantation in children was quantitatively tracked in the study by means of TCR repertoire profiling.

The library was obtained by PCR. The reads were generated on an Illumina HiSeq 2500. To normalize quantification of the TCRbeta repertoire, the TCR libraries were built with molecular barcoding that relied on unique molecular identifiers. TCRdb trimmed the raw reads at Q25, called clones with MiXCR and kept productive beta chains. When rows share a CDR3 protein, they turn into one entry using the most common DNA and genes. Within this sample are hundreds of thousands of distinct CDR3 sequences, with roughly a tenth of them counted one time only. The ten largest make up about 4.3% of the sample. The CDR1 and CDR2 encoded by the germline V gene are SQVTM and ANQGSEA. From the cysteine through the phenylalanine, the CDR3 covers 15 amino acids. The sequence is cut down to CDR3 DNA, 45 bases in frame from base 1. After removal of 5 bases from V and 2 bases from J, the junction retains 10 bases not matched to a gene.

There are a few counts of this clonotype. The specificity of this receptor is unknown. No quality values exist for individual bases; no much larger clone is one base distant. The sequence derives from a human donor who donated a stem cell graft to a child with acute myeloid leukemia. The starting material was PBMCs from the stem cell graft donor, obtained from the stem cell graft. This chain is built from TRBV29-1 and TRBJ1-1, and 8 junctional nucleotides match TRBD1. The CDR3 region reads CSVLPYTGGNTEAFF. The DNA sequence is as follows: TGCAGCGTTCTCCCATATACAGGGGGAAACACTGAAGCTTTCTTT.